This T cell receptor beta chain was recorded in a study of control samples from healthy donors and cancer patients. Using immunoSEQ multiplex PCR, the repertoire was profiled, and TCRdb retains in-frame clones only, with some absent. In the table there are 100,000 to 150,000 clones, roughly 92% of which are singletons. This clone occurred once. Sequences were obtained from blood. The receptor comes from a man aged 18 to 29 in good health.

The CDR3 is CSVAPRGRETQYF. The CDR3 coding sequence is TGCAGCGTGGCCCCAAGGGGGCGGGAGACCCAGTACTTC. This chain joins TRBV29-1 and TRBJ2-5; TRBD1 aligns across 7 bases. From germline, CDR1 is SQVTM and CDR2 ANQGSEA. J gave up 5 bases and V 6 bases, and 9 bases lay outside the gene matches. The CDR3 runs to 13 residues. The variable domain in full, with the rest retrieved from reference TRBV29-1 and TRBJ2-5, is SAVISQKPSRDICQRGTSLTIQCQVDSQVTMMFWYRQQPGQSLTLIATANQGSEATYESGFVIDKFPISRPNLTFSTLTVSNMSPEDSSIYLCSVAPRGRETQYFGPGTRLLVL.